This T cell receptor (beta chain) stems from a study of cytomegalovirus exposure and HLA in healthy donors. Study in general: Within an early data release were around 87 million unique TCRs drawn from HLA-typed donors.

This CDR3 has 16 residues. The germline V gene has CDR1 SGHTA and CDR2 FQGNSA. V dropped 2 bases and J dropped 0; count of bases not matched to a gene: 5. The PCR had 60 Vbeta and 13 Jbeta primers. The assay was immunoSEQ multiplex PCR, and TCRdb's table has in-frame clones only and misses some. The sample consists of 150,000 to 200,000 clones, about 62% of them appearing once. Study-level results: In a later analysis, specific HLA alleles were associated with approximately 17,000 TCR beta sequences at a 0.05 false discovery rate.

Turning to this clone: The antigen is unknown.

Sequenced sample: PBMCs. The receptor was derived from a middle-aged man in good health and CMV-seronegative. The chain combines TRBV7-2 with TRBJ2-3; 7 bases are a match to TRBD1. The CDR3 nucleotides are TGTGCCAGCAGCTTAAGGGGGCGCAGTAGCACAGATACGCAGTATTTT. Amino acids: CASSLRGRSSTDTQYF.